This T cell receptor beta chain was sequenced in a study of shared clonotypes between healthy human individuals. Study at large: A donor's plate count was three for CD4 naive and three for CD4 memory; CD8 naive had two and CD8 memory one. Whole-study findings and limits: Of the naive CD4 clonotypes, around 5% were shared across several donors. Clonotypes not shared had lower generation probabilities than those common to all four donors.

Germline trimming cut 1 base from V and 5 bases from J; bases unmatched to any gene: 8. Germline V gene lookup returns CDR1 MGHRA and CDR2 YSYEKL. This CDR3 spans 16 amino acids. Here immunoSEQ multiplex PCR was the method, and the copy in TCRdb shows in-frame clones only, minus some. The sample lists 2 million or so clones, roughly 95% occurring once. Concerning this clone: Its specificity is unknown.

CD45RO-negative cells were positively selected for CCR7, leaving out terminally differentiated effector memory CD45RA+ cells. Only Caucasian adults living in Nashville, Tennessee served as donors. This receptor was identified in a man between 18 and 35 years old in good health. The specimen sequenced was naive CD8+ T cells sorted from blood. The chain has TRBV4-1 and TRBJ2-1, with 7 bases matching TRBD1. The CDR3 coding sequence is TGCGCCAGCAGCCAAGCTTGGGGACAGTTGAACAATGAGCAGTTCTTC. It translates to CASSQAWGQLNNEQFF.